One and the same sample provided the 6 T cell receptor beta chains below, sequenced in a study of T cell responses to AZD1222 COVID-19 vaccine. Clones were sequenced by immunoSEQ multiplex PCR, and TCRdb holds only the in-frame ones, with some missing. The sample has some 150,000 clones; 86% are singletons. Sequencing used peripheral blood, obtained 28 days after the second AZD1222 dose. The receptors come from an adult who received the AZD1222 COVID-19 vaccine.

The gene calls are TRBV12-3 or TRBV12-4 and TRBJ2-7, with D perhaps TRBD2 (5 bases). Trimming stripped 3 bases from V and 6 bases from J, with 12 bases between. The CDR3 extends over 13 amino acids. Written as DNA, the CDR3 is TGTGCCAGCAGTTTCTCCCCCGGGGTCGAGCAGTACTTC. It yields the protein CASSFSPGVEQYF.

The CDR3 loop is CASSLGLHENGYTF. The DNA for the CDR3 is TGTGCCAGCAGCTTAGGGCTTCATGAAAATGGCTACACCTTC. The chain uses TRBV11-2 and TRBJ1-2; D gene ambiguous. Germline values: CDR1 SGHAT, CDR2 FQNNGV. The CDR3 covers 14 residues. The ends were cut back, 1 base at V and 6 bases at J, with 12 bases in the middle.

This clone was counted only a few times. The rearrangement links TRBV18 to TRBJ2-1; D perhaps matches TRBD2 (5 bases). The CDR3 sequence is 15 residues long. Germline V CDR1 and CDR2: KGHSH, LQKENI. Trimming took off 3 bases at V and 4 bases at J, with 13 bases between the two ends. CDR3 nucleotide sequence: TGTGCCAGCTCACCGGAGGCGGCCCGTTACAATGAGCAGTTCTTC. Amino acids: CASSPEAARYNEQFF.

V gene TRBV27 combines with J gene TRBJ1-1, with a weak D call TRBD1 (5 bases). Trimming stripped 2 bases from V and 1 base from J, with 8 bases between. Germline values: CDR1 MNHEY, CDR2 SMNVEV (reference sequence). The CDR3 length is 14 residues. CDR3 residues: CASSLNQGNTEAFF. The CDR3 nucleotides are TGTGCCAGCAGTTTAAACCAGGGGAACACTGAAGCTTTCTTT.

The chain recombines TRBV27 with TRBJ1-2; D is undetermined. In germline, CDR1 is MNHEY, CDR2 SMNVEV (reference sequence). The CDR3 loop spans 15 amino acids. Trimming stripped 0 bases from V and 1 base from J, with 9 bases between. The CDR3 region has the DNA TGTGCCAGCAGTTTATCGGAACGGGGTAACTATGGCTACACCTTC. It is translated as CASSLSERGNYGYTF.

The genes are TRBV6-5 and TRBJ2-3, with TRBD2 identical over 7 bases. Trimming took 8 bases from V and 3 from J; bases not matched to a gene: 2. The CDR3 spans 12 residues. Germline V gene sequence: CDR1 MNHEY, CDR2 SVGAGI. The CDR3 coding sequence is TGTGCCAGCGGGGGGGTAACAGATACGCAGTATTTT. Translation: CASGGVTDTQYF.